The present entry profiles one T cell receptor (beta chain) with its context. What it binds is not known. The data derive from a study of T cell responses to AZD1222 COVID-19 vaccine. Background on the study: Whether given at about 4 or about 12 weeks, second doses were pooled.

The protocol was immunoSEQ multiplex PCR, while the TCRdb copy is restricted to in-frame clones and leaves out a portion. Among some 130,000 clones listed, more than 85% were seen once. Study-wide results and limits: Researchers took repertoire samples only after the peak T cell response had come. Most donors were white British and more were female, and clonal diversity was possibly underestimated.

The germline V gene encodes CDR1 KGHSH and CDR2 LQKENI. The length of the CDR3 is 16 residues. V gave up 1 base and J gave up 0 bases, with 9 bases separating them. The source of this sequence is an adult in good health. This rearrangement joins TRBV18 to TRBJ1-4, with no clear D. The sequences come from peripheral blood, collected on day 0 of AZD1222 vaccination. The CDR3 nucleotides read TGTGCCAGCTCACCACGACCGGCAGCAACTAATGAAAAACTGTTTTTT. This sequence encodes CASSPRPAATNEKLFF.